This T cell receptor (beta chain) was documented in a study of blood T cell repertoires in COVID-19 (TCRdb year 2020). The study in broad terms: Samples from collaborators originated in the United States, Italy and Spain and spanned both the acute and convalescent phases of COVID-19. HLA class I and class II types, where available, came from metadata supplied by the sample provider rather than from assay-based typing. Samples came from the ongoing ImmuneRACE study (first 160 participants) plus 1,254 subjects from 6 global collaborators. Subjects who had been exposed to COVID-19, were actively infected with it, or had recovered from it provided the deeply sampled blood TCRbeta repertoires that made up the dataset. Sample metadata almost always included a de-identified subject ID, COVID-19 status, age in years and sex. The repertoires were released in a freely available public database meant as a resource for research on the immune response to SARS-CoV-2. The prospective study material was composed of cDNA or gDNA derived from T cells, B-cell-depleted T cells, or PBMCs. Overall study results and their limits: How much clinical and demographic metadata was included differed by source and by participant, and the metadata was provided uncurated.

TCRbeta CDR3 regions were amplified from genomic DNA by means of the immunoSEQ Assay, a bias-controlled multiplex PCR. The paper's data handling went like this. Within the assay, amplification of reference gene primers was used to estimate how many nucleated cells each sample contained. Sequence reads were collapsed and filtered to measure the absolute abundance of every unique TCRbeta CDR3 rearrangement. For each sample, productive Simpson clonality was calculated as the square root of Simpson's diversity index across productive rearrangements. Held by TCRdb, this immuneACCESS table contains in-frame sequences only and omits some clones. Under half of the omission traces to an unresolved V gene where checked; the cause of the rest is unknown. D and trimming were read from the DNA, whereas the V and J calls and clone size are those reported in that table. The sample has over 100,000 clones on record, 82% of them singletons. Clones ranked in the top ten supply approximately 4.5% of the sample.

A note on this clone: The antigen it binds to is not known. Per-base qualities were not stored, and no clone one base away is much larger.

CDR3 length: 13 amino acids, cysteine to phenylalanine. Only CDR3 DNA remains: 39 bases, in frame from the first base. The V end loses 0 bases and the J end loses 2 bases, and a stretch of 5 bases separates them. Per the germline V gene (reference sequence), GTSNPN is the CDR1 and SVGIG is the CDR2. Collaborating institutions collected whole blood in K2EDTA tubes following their own protocols. For TCRbeta analysis, collaborators shipped samples as frozen whole blood, isolated PBMCs, or DNA extracted from either of those sample types. The TCR comes from a woman in her 70s with acute or convalescent COVID-19. The sequencing input was peripheral blood. The chain employs TRBV30 and TRBJ1-3, with the D gene too uncertain to name. The sequenced DNA: TGTGCCTGGAGTGTTAATACTGGAAACACCATATATTTT. Its product reads: CAWSVNTGNTIYF.